The 13 T cell receptor beta chains below all came from one sample that was sequenced in a study of T cell responses to AZD1222 COVID-19 vaccine. Sequencing was performed with immunoSEQ multiplex PCR; in TCRdb, only in-frame clones are kept and a portion is missing. The sample records roughly 150,000 clones, 91% being singletons. Sequenced here: peripheral blood, sampled on day 0 of AZD1222 vaccination. Receptors originate from an adult in good health.

This rearrangement joins TRBV28 to TRBJ1-1; tentative D call: TRBD1 (6 bases). Trimming cost V 5 bases and J 4 bases, with 17 bases left between them. The CDR3 is made up of 15 amino acids. From germline, CDR1 is MDHEN and CDR2 SYDVKM. The CDR3 sequence is CASSPGRGGGTEAFF. The CDR3 region has the DNA TGTGCCAGCAGTCCCGGGAGAGGGGGGGGCACTGAAGCTTTCTTT.

The gene calls are TRBV6-2 or TRBV6-3 and TRBJ1-2; D call uncertain. This CDR3 has 14 amino acids. Germline V gene lookup returns CDR1 MNHEY and CDR2 SVGEGT. V lost 5 bases to trimming and J lost 1 base, with 11 bases between them. The CDR3 loop reads CASSSTWNNYGYTF. In nucleotides, the CDR3 is TGTGCCAGCAGTAGCACCTGGAATAACTATGGCTACACCTTC.

This chain links TRBV7-2 with TRBJ2-2; TRBD1 might be the D (6 bases). Germline V gene lookup returns CDR1 SGHTA and CDR2 FQGNSA. V was cut by 1 base and J by 2 bases, with 8 bases left in between. This CDR3 region has 15 residues. The CDR3 nucleotides read TGTGCCAGCAGCTTAGAGGGACACAACACCGGGGAGCTGTTTTTT. It translates to CASSLEGHNTGELFF.

The chain links TRBV7-2 to TRBJ1-2; a possible D gene is TRBD1 (6 bases). The CDR3 sequence is 16 residues long. Germline V gene lookup returns CDR1 SGHTA and CDR2 FQGNSA. Between the trimmed V and J ends, which lost 5 bases and 7 bases, there was a span of 23 bases. CDR3 nucleotide sequence: TGTGCCAGCAGCCATACAGGGACGGTAGGGTCGGGTGGCTACACCTTC. This gives the protein CASSHTGTVGSGGYTF.

This chain joins TRBV10-1 and TRBJ2-1; D is perhaps TRBD2 (6 bases). The CDR3 sequence is 15 residues long. The V and J ends lost 4 bases and 5 bases respectively, with 15 bases between them. CDR1 and CDR2 from the germline V gene are WNHNN and SYGVQD (reference sequence). The CDR3 DNA follows: TGCGCCAGCAGTGGTCTGCGGGGAAGAAACAATGAGCAGTTCTTC. It translates to CASSGLRGRNNEQFF.

The rearrangement joins TRBV28 to TRBJ1-5; D is undetermined. The CDR3 loop spans 15 amino acids. Germline-derived CDR1 and CDR2 are MDHEN and SYDVKM. Trimming cost V 6 bases and J 1 base, with 13 bases left between them. As DNA, the CDR3 is TGTGCCAGCAGCATTGTAGGGCCCAGCAATCAGCCCCAGCATTTT. Protein product: CASSIVGPSNQPQHF.

In this sample, this clone turned up once. The genes are TRBV28 and TRBJ2-5, with D tentatively TRBD1 or TRBD2 (5 bases each). Germline CDR1 and CDR2: MDHEN and SYDVKM. The CDR3 loop spans 16 amino acids. Trimming removed 2 bases at V and 4 bases at J, with 17 bases between. In DNA, the CDR3 is TGTGCCAGCAGTTTAATCGGGGATAAGGGGAGAGAGACCCAGTACTTC. This codes for CASSLIGDKGRETQYF.

The genes are TRBV10-2 and TRBJ2-7, with TRBD1 identical over 8 bases. The germline CDR1 and CDR2 sequences are WSHSY and SAAADI. The CDR3 has 14 amino acids. Trimming removed 6 bases from V and 2 bases from J; junction bases left unmatched: 6. The CDR3 is CASRFGQGTYEQYF. The DNA for the CDR3 is TGCGCCAGCAGATTCGGACAGGGAACCTACGAGCAGTACTTC.

The V call is TRBV7-2, the J call TRBJ2-3; D is uncertain. V lost 4 bases, J lost 2 bases, and 13 bases lay in between. This CDR3 comprises 15 residues. Germline V gives CDR1 SGHTA, CDR2 FQGNSA. This chain's CDR3 is CASSSQPGHTDTQYF. The DNA of the CDR3 is TGTGCCAGCAGCTCACAGCCAGGCCACACAGATACGCAGTATTTT.

The gene calls are TRBV6-2 or TRBV6-3 and TRBJ2-7; 9 nucleotides line up with TRBD1. The CDR3 is 15 amino acids. Germline CDR1 is MNHEY and CDR2 is SVGEGT. The V gene end was trimmed by 6 bases and the J gene end by 4 bases; junction bases not matched to a gene: 10. CDR3 nucleotide sequence: TGTGCCAGCAGCTCTGGGACAGGGTTCATGTACGAGCAGTACTTC. Translated: CASSSGTGFMYEQYF.

The rearrangement joins TRBV7-9 to TRBJ2-7; the D gene is possibly TRBD1 (5 bases). Germline loops: CDR1 SEHNR, CDR2 FQNEAQ (reference sequence). There are 14 residues in the CDR3. The ends were cut back, 3 bases at V and 5 bases at J, with 14 bases in the middle. The CDR3 region is CASSFSARVHEQYF. CDR3 nucleotides: TGTGCCAGCAGCTTTTCGGCCAGGGTTCACGAGCAGTACTTC.

The V and J genes are TRBV28 and TRBJ1-5, with 10 bases matching TRBD1. This CDR3 region has 16 residues. Trimming took 2 bases from V and 5 from J; bases not matched to a gene: 6. Germline V gene lookup returns CDR1 MDHEN and CDR2 SYDVKM. CDR3 region: CASSLGGGQGHQPQHF. DNA of the CDR3: TGTGCCAGCAGTTTAGGCGGGGGACAGGGGCATCAGCCCCAGCATTTT.

The table lists this clone with a count of one. The chain recombines TRBV7-3 with TRBJ2-2; maybe TRBD1 (6 bases). The CDR3 sequence is 14 residues long. The V end lost 5 bases, the J end lost 6 bases, and 13 bases lay between the germline ends. The germline CDR1 and CDR2 sequences are SGHTA and FQGTGA. The chain's CDR3 is CASSPPGAPGELFF. Written as DNA, the CDR3 is TGTGCCAGCAGCCCACCAGGGGCTCCCGGGGAGCTGTTTTTT.